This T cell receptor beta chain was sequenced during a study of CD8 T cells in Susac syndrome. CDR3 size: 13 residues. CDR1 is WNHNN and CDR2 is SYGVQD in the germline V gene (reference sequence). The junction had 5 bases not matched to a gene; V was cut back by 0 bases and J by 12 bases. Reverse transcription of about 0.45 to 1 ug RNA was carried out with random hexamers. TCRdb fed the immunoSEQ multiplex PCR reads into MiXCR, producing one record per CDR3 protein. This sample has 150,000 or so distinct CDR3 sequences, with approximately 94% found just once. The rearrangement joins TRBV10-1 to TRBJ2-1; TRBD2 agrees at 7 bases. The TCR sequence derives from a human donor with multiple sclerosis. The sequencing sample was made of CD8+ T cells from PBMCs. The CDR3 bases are TGCGCCAGCAGTGAGTCGGGGGGGGATGTGCAGTTCTTC. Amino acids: CASSESGGDVQFF.